These 7 T cell receptor beta chains were sequenced from one sample in a study of T cell repertoires in cytomegalovirus infection. TCRdb called the reads again in MiXCR, with one record for every CDR3 protein. The sample has 250,000 to 300,000 distinct CDR3 sequences, 20% to 25% seen once. These receptors' antigens are unknown. The source material was cultured PBMCs, sampled from culture after CMV antigen stimulation. Receptor source: a human donor in good health (CMV status not recorded). Some clones in this sample may be carry-over from other donors' samples.

This clonotype was observed many times. The chain is built from TRBV7-2 and TRBJ2-1, with a weak D call TRBD2 (6 bases). V was cut by 1 base and J by 7 bases, with 17 bases left in between. The germline gives CDR1 SGHTA, CDR2 FQGNSA. This CDR3 spans 16 amino acids. CDR3 sequence (DNA): TGTGCCAGCAGCTTAGTTCGGGGGTCGAGTCGGAATGAGCAGTTCTTC. Protein sequence: CASSLVRGSSRNEQFF.

CDR3 coding DNA: TGCGCCACGGGTCGTACGCAGTATTTT. It encodes CATGRTQYF. The gene calls are TRBV23-1 and TRBJ2-3; D remains ambiguous. Being an ORF, TRBV23-1 has a function that is uncertain. Trimming stripped 10 bases from V and 8 bases from J, with 7 bases between. The CDR3 covers 9 residues.

The chain carries TRBV24-1 and TRBJ2-5; 9 bases fit TRBD1. Looked up from germline, CDR1 is KGHDR and CDR2 is SFDVKD. Unmatched junction bases numbered 13, after V lost 3 bases and J lost 6 bases. CDR3 size: 17 residues. CDR3 region: CATSDLAGTGSMKTQYF. For the CDR3, the DNA is TGTGCCACCAGTGATCTAGCCGGGACAGGGAGTATGAAGACCCAGTACTTC.

This rearrangement joins TRBV12-5 to TRBJ2-7; tentatively, D is TRBD1 (5 bases). The CDR3 length is 15 residues. Germline CDR1 reads LGHNT; CDR2 reads FRNRAP. The V end was cut by 3 bases, the J end by 1 base, with 13 bases between. CDR3 in DNA: TGTGCTAGTGGTTTTCTTCAACAGGCATCCTACGAGCAGTACTTC. It codes for CASGFLQQASYEQYF.

This clonotype appeared a few times. The J gene is TRBJ2-7, the V gene TRBV28, with D possibly being TRBD1 (5 bases). Trimming shortened V by 6 bases and J by 3 bases, and 18 bases separated the two germline ends. Germline V CDR1 and CDR2: MDHEN, SYDVKM. The CDR3 spans 15 residues. The CDR3 is CASRHPRERGYEQYF. The CDR3 region has the DNA TGTGCCAGCAGACACCCCAGGGAAAGGGGCTACGAGCAGTACTTC.

As to this clonotype: Since no conserved phenylalanine or tryptophan closes the CDR3, a read error is the likely cause. The chain uses TRBV7-2 and TRBJ2-1; D call uncertain. CDR1 is SGHTA, CDR2 FQGNSA, per germline. The CDR3 is 13 residues long. Deletions cut 3 bases from V and 2 bases from J, with 5 bases between. The CDR3 sequence: CASSLRPYNEQFV. The CDR3 DNA is TGTGCCAGCAGCTTGAGGCCCTACAATGAGCAGTTCGTC.

This clonotype showed up just a few times. The rearrangement joins TRBV7-2 to TRBJ2-3; D might be TRBD2 (5 bases). V was cut by 7 bases and J by 3 bases, with 14 bases left in between. Germline V gene sequence: CDR1 SGHTA, CDR2 FQGNSA. The CDR3 spans 14 residues. DNA of the CDR3: TGTGCCAGCACCAAGGCGGTAGCGACAGATACGCAGTATTTT. It is translated as CASTKAVATDTQYF. The full variable domain, rest sourced from reference TRBV7-2 and TRBJ2-3, is GAGVSQSPSNKVTEKGKDVELRCDPISGHTALYWYRQSLGQGLEFLIYFQGNSAPDKSGLPSDRFSAERTGGSVSTLTIQRTQQEDSAVYLCASTKAVATDTQYFGPGTRLTVL.